These 10 T cell receptor beta chains originate from one sample sequenced in a study of T-cell memory formation after mild COVID-19. TCRdb independently ran MiXCR on the 5' RACE reads; one entry per CDR3 protein. Found here are some 350,000 distinct CDR3 sequences, roughly 15% of them singletons; the top ten hold about a fifth. What was sequenced was PBMCs or a T cell subset sorted from them (not recorded which). These receptors came from a man younger than 35 who had mild COVID-19 (a few samples of this study predate the infection). Cell type and time point are not known.

The rearrangement links TRBV19 to TRBJ2-5, with D uncertain. The CDR3 totals 14 residues. From germline, CDR1 is LNHDA and CDR2 SQIVND (reference sequence). The V and J ends lost 3 bases and 4 bases respectively, with 12 bases between them. The CDR3 loop reads CASSMGGQIETQYF. The CDR3 DNA reads as TGTGCCAGTAGTATGGGTGGGCAGATAGAGACCCAGTACTTC.

This clonotype occurred a few times. The chain joins TRBV10-3 to TRBJ2-3; maybe TRBD2 (6 bases). The CDR3 has 16 residues. Per germline, CDR1 ENHRY and CDR2 SYGVKD. V shed 7 bases and J shed 1 base, with 18 bases lying between them. In DNA, the CDR3 is TGTGCCATCACCACTTCAACTAGCTTACGCACAGATACGCAGTATTTT. Amino acids: CAITTSTSLRTDTQYF.

J is TRBJ1-2 and V is TRBV12-3 or TRBV12-4; D may be TRBD1 (6 bases). V gave up 6 bases and J gave up 4 bases, with 12 bases separating them. The CDR3 runs 13 residues. CDR3 DNA sequence: TGTGCCAGCAGGAGGGGGGAGTCCTATGGCTACACCTTC. It encodes CASRRGESYGYTF.

The chain has TRBV18 and TRBJ2-5, with TRBD2 as a possible D gene (6 bases). There are 12 residues in the CDR3. The germline CDR1 and CDR2 sequences are KGHSH and LQKENI. V was pared by 3 bases and J by 13 bases, with 15 bases between. Here the CDR3 reads CASSPGTRWAYF. CDR3 sequence (DNA): TGTGCCAGCTCACCTGGGACTCGGTGGGCGTACTTC.

This clonotype came up a few times. The V gene is TRBV4-3, the J gene TRBJ2-7; 8 nucleotides align to TRBD2. The CDR3 consists of 15 residues. V shed 4 bases and J 4 bases; nucleotides not matched to a gene: 9. Germline CDR1 LGHNA, CDR2 YSLEER. DNA for the CDR3: TGCGCCAGCAGCCTTATCACAGCGGGGGTTTACGAGCAGTACTTC. This codes for CASSLITAGVYEQYF.

This chain connects TRBV4-3 to TRBJ1-4; D remains ambiguous. V was cut by 0 bases and J by 11 bases, with 28 bases left in between. Germline CDR1 and CDR2: LGHNA and YSLEER. This CDR3 has 19 amino acids. The CDR3 DNA is TGCGCCAGCAGCCAAGAGAGCCCATCCAAAGGGCCTATAATGAGGAAACTGTTTTTT. Its translation is CASSQESPSKGPIMRKLFF.

This clonotype was seen many times. This chain links TRBV12-3 or TRBV12-4 with TRBJ2-3, with a weak D call TRBD1 (5 bases). This CDR3 has 16 amino acids. Between the trimmed V and J ends, which lost 3 bases and 7 bases, there was a span of 20 bases. The CDR3 spells CASSLGPDQVKYTQYF. The DNA for the CDR3 is TGTGCCAGCAGTTTGGGGCCGGACCAAGTCAAGTATACGCAGTATTTT.

The table lists this clonotype with a few counts. One end of the junction fails to match germline, which may point to a read error. The chain employs TRBV29-1 and TRBJ2-2; 7 bases align to TRBD2. Germline loops: CDR1 SQVTM, CDR2 ANQGSEA. The CDR3 has 11 residues. As DNA, the CDR3 is TGCAGCGTTGTCGGGTCGGCCGGGGGGTTGTTT. This codes for CSVVGSAGGLF.

This clonotype was detected a few times. This chain connects TRBV7-8 to TRBJ2-7; 8 bases map to TRBD2. CDR1 is SGHVS and CDR2 is FQNEAQ in the germline V gene. V lost 1 base, J lost 7 bases, and 3 bases stayed unmatched. This CDR3 comprises 13 residues. CDR3 amino acids: CASSLERGREQYF. DNA for the CDR3: TGTGCCAGCAGCTTAGAGCGGGGGAGGGAGCAGTACTTC.

A few counts support this clonotype. Compared with germline, one end of the junction differs, possibly owing to a read error. V gene TRBV5-1 combines with J gene TRBJ2-1; TRBD2 aligns across 9 bases. This CDR3 spans 15 amino acids. The germline V gene has CDR1 SGHRS and CDR2 YFSETQ. The DNA of the CDR3 is TGCGCCAGCAGCTTGGCCGGGACTAGCTACGATGAGCAGTTCTTC. It translates to CASSLAGTSYDEQFF.